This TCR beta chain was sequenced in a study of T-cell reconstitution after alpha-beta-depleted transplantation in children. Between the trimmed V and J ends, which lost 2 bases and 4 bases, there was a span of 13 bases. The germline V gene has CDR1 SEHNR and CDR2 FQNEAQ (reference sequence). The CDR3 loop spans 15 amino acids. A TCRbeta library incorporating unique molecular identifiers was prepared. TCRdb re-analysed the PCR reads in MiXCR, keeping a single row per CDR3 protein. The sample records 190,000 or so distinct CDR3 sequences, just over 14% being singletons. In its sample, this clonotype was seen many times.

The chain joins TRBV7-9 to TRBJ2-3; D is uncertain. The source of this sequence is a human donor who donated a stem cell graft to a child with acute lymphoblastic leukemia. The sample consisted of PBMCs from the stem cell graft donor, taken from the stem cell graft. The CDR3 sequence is CASSLTGVPPDTQYF. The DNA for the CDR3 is TGTGCCAGCAGCTTAACCGGAGTGCCTCCAGATACGCAGTATTTT. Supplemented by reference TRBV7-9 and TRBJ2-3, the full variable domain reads DTGVSQNPRHKITKRGQNVTFRCDPISEHNRLYWYRQTLGQGPEFLTYFQNEAQLEKSRLLSDRFSAERPKGSFSTLEIQRTEQGDSAMYLCASSLTGVPPDTQYFGPGTRLTVL.